This TCR beta chain was identified in a study of blood T cells in healthy people across ages. Looked up from germline, CDR1 is KGHSH and CDR2 is LQKENI. The V segment lost 3 bases and the J segment 11 bases; nucleotides outside the gene matches: 10. The CDR3 is 15 residues long. As concerns this clonotype: A much more abundant neighbour one base away suggests this may be a read error.

Primers used in a second PCR of roughly 6 to 12 cycles were a sample-barcoded 5' primer and a J-beta primer mix. Each sample yielded at least 2.5 million CDR3-containing paired-end reads. TCRdb redid the calling of the 5' RACE reads with MiXCR, one entry per CDR3 protein. Altogether 870,000 or so distinct CDR3 sequences are present, under 35% being singletons, with the ten largest covering 15% to 20%. The sequence was collected from a woman older than 75 in good health. The sequenced sample was blood. The chain joins TRBV18 to TRBJ2-5; 12 bases agree with TRBD1. For the CDR3, the DNA is TGTGCCAGCTCACCCGGGACAGGGGGCAGGAATGAGCAGTACTTC. Amino acids: CASSPGTGGRNEQYF.